This T cell receptor beta chain was profiled in a study of CD8 T cells in Susac syndrome. With random hexamers, reverse transcription was performed on 0.5 to 1 ug of RNA. By means of immunoSEQ multiplex PCR, TCR beta CDR3 spanning 54 Vbeta and 13 Jbeta underwent amplification. Each CDR3 protein is one row after TCRdb ran MiXCR on the immunoSEQ multiplex PCR reads. The sample shows about 190,000 distinct CDR3 sequences, roughly 92% of them seen only once. Sequencing of TCR beta was performed on blood CD8+ and CD4+ T cells. The CDR3 runs to 15 residues. CDR1 and CDR2 (germline): MDHEN, SYDVKM. The ends lost 7 bases at V and 6 bases at J; junction bases unmatched: 9.

The clonotype comes from a human donor in good health. The source material was CD4+ T cells from PBMCs. The genes are TRBV28 and TRBJ2-4, with 10 bases lining up with TRBD1. CDR3 region: CASNSGQGGGNIQYF. The CDR3, as DNA: TGTGCCAGCAACTCCGGACAGGGGGGGGGAAACATTCAGTACTTC.